This T cell receptor (beta chain) was identified in a study of regulatory T cells in long-lasting Graves disease. Whole-study results and caveats: Possibly, accuracy suffered from the small sample size. Investigators studied peripheral blood only, not thyroid tissue. Sharing of public clonotypes was greater in persistent patients (roughly 2,600) than in new patients (almost 1,000).

This clonotype was seen a handful of times. The antigen is undetermined. Time point noted: persistent/refractory GD, antithyroid drugs over 5 years with positive TRAb. RNA from PBMCs was the source of the TCR library. This CDR3 contains 14 residues. V was shortened by 2 bases and J by 2 bases, with 10 bases between the two germline ends. The V gene's germline CDR1 is DFQATT and CDR2 SNEGSKA (reference sequence). Assembly of TCR beta libraries relied on iRepertoire HTBI primers together with Arm-PCR of CDR3 regions. Per the original methods: The identification of 62 TRBV and some 13 TRBJ segments was made across samples. MiXCR, run by TCRdb on the multiplex PCR reads, gives a single entry per CDR3 protein. The V and J calls were determined by TCRdb, not by the authors. The profile shows over 650,000 distinct CDR3 sequences, around 32% of them singletons.

Sequencing was performed on peripheral blood mononuclear cells (PBMCs), taken when the disease was refractory, from a patient treated with antithyroid drugs. This chain connects TRBV20-1 to TRBJ1-5; D not resolved. This TCR derives from a female donor with Graves disease. The CDR3 here is CSARYPVGNQPQHF. DNA for the CDR3: TGCAGTGCTAGATACCCGGTGGGCAATCAGCCCCAGCATTTT.